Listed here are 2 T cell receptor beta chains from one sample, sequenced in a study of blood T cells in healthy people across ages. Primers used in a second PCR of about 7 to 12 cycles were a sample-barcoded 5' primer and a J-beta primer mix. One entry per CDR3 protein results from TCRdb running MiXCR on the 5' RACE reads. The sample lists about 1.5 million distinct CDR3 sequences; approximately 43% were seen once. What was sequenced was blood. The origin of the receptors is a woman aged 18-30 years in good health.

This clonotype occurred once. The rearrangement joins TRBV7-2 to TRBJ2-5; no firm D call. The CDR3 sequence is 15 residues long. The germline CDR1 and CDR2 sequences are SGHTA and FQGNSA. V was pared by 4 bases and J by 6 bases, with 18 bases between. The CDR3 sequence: CASSSPAPHGKTQYF. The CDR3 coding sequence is TGTGCCAGCAGCTCCCCTGCCCCCCATGGGAAGACCCAGTACTTC.

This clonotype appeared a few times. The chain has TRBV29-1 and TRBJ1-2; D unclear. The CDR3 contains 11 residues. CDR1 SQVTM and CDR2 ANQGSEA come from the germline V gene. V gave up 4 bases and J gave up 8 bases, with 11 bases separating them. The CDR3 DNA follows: TGCAGCGTTGGGCCAGAGGAAGGCTACACCTTC. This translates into CSVGPEEGYTF.